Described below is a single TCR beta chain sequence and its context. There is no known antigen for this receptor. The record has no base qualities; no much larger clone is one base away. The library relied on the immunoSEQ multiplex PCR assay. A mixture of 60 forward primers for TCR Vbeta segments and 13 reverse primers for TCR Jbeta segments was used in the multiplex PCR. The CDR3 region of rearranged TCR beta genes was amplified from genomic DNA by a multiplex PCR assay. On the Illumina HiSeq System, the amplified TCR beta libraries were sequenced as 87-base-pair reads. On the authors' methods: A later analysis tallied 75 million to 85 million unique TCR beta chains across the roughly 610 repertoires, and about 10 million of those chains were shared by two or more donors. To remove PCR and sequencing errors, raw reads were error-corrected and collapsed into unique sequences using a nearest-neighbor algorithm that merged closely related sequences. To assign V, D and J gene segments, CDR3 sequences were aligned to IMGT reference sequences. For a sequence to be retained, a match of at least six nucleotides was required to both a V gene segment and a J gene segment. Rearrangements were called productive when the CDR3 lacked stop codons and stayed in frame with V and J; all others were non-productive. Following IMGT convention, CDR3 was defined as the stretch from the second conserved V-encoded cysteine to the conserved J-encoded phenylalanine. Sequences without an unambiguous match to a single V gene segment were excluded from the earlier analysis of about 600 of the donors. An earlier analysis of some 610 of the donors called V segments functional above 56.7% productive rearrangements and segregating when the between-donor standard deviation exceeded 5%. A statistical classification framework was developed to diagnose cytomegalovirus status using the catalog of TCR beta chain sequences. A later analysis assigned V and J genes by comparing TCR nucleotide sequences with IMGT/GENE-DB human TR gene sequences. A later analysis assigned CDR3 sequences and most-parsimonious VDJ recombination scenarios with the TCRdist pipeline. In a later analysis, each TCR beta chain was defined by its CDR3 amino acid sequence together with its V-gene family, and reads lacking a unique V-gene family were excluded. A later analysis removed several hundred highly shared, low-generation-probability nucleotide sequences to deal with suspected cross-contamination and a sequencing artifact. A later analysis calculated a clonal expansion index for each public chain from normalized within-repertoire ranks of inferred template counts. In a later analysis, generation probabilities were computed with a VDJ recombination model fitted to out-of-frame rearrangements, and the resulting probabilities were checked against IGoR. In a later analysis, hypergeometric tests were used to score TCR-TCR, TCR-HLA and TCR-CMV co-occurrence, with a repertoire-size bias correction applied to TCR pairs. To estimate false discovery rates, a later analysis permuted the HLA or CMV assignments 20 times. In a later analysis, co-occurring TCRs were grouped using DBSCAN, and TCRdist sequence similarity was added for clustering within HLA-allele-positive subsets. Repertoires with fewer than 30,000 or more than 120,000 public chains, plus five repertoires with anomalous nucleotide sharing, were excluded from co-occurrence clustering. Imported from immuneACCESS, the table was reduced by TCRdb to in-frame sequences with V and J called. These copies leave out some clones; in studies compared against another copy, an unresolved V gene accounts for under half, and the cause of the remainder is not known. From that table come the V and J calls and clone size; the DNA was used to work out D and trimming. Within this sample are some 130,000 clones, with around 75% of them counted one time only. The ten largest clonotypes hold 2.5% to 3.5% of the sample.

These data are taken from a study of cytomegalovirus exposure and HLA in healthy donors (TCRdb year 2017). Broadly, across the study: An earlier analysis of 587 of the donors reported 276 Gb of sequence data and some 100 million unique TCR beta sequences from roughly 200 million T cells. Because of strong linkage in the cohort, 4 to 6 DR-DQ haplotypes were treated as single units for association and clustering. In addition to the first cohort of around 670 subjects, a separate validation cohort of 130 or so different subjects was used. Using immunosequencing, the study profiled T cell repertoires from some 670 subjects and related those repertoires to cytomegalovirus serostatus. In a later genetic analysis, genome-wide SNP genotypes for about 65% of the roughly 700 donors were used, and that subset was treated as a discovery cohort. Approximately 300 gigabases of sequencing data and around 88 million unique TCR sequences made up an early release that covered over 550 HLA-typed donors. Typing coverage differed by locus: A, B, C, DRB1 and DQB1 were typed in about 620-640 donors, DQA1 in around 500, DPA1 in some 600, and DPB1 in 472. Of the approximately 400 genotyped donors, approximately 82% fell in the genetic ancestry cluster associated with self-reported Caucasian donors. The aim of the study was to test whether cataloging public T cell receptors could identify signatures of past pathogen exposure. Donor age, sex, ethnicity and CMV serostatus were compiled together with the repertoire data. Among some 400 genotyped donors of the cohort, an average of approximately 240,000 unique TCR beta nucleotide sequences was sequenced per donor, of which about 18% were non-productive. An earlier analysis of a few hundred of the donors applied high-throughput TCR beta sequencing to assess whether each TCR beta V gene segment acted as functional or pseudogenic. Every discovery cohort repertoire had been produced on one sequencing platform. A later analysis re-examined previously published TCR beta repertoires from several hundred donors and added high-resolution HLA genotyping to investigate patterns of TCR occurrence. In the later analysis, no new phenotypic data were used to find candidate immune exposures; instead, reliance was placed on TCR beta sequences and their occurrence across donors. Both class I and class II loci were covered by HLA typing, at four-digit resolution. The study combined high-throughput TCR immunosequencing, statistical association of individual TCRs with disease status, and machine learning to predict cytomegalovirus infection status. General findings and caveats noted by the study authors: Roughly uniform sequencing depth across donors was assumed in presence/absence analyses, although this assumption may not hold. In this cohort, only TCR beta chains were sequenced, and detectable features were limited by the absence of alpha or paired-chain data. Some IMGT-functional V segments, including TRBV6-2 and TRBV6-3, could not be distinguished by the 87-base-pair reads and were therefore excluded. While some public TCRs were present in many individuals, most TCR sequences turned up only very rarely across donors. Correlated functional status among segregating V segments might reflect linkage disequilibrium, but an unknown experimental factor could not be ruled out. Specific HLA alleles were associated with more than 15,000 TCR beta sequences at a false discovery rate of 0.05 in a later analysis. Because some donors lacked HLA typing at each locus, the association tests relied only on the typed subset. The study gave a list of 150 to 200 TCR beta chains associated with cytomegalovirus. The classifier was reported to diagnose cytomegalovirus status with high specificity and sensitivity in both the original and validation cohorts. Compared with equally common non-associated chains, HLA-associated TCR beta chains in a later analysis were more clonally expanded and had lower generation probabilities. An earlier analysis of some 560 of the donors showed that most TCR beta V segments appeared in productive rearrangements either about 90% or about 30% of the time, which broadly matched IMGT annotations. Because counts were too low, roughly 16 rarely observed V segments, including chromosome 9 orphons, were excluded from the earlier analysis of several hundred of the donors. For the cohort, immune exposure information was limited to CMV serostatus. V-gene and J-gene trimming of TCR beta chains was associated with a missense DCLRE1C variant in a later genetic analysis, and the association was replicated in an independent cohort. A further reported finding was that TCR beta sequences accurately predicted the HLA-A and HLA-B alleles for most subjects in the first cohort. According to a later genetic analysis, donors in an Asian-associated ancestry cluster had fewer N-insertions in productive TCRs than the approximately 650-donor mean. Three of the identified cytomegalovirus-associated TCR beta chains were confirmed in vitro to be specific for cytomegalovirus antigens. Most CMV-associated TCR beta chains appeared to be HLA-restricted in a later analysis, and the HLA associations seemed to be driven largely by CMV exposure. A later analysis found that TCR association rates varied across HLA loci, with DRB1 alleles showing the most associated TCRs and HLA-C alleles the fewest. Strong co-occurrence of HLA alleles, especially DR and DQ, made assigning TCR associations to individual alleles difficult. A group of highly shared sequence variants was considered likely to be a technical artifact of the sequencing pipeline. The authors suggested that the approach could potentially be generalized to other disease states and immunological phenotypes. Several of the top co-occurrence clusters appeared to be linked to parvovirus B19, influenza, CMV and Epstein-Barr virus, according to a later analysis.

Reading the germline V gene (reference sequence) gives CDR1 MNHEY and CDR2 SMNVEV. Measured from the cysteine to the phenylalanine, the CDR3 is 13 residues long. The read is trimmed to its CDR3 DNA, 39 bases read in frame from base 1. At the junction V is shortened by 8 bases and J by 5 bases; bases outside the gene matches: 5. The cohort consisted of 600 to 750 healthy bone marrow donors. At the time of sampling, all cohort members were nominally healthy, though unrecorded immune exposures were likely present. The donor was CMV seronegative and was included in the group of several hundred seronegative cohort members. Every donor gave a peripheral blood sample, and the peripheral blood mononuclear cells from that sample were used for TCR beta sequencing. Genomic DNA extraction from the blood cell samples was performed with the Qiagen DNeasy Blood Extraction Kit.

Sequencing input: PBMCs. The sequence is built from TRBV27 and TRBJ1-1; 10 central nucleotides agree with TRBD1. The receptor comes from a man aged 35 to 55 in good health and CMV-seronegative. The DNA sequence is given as TGTGCCAGCGGCCGGACAGGGGGTACTGAAGCTTTCTTT. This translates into CASGRTGGTEAFF.